The clone carrying this T cell receptor (beta chain) came up many times. Its target is not known. The sample originates from a study of T cells in Graves' hyperthyroidism and ophthalmopathy. Germline CDR1 reads SQVTM; CDR2 reads ANQGSEA. Trimming shortened V by 1 base and J by 1 base, and 11 bases separated the two germline ends. The CDR3 consists of 15 residues. Stable hyperthyroidism: no ophthalmopathy progression over 18 months of follow-up. These patients, aged 18 to 65, had recently diagnosed hyperthyroidism lasting under 2 months. TCR beta CDR3 regions were amplified from RNA transcripts. RT-PCR in the first round (using the HTBI primer set) targeted the TCR CDR3. TCRdb re-called the multiplex PCR reads with MiXCR, one entry per CDR3 protein. Of about 420,000 distinct CDR3 sequences in the sample, about a sixth were seen once. General study findings and limits: The model anticipated ophthalmopathy a median approximately 6.6 months pre-onset.

V gene TRBV29-1 combines with J gene TRBJ2-4, with D maybe TRBD2 (6 bases). The sequence was obtained from a young woman with Graves' hyperthyroidism. Specimen: blood. In nucleotides, the CDR3 is TGCAGCGTTGAAGGGGGGGAAATCGCCAAAAACATTCAGTACTTC. Protein sequence: CSVEGGEIAKNIQYF.